This T cell receptor (beta chain) was recorded in a study of T cell repertoires in cytomegalovirus infection. For the study at large: HLA-B-restricted CMV epitopes that are well studied were used alongside recently identified HLA-C-restricted ones. Indications came from public TCR beta signatures; they pointed to CMV infection and to a matching HLA type. Regarding the study as a whole: The study found HLA-C-restricted CMV-specific TCR beta clonotypes dominating the ex vivo response.

The germline CDR1 and CDR2 sequences are MGHRA and YSYEKL. The V and J ends lost 4 bases and 4 bases respectively, with 16 bases between them. The CDR3 has 15 amino acids. One entry per CDR3 protein results from TCRdb running MiXCR on the reads. In the table there are fewer than 1,000,000 distinct CDR3 sequences, 31% of which are singletons. This clonotype appeared a few times. Its antigen is still unknown. The clonotype originates from a human donor in good health (CMV status not recorded). Some clones in this sample may be carry-over from other donors' samples. The material sequenced was cultured CD8+ T cells from PBMCs, taken from culture after CMV antigen stimulation. V and J are TRBV4-1 and TRBJ1-2, with D uncertain. The CDR3 coding sequence is TGCGCCAGCAGCCCCACCGCCGCAGATCCCTATGGCTACACCTTC. Protein product: CASSPTAADPYGYTF.